This T cell receptor beta chain comes out of a study of blood T cell repertoires in COVID-19. For the study at large: Acute and convalescent COVID-19 samples came from the United States, Italy and Spain. T cells, B-cell-depleted T cells, or PBMCs provided the cDNA or gDNA that served as material.

Patients at the Seattle site were enrolled during active infection and followed longitudinally. V trimming: 6 bases; J trimming: 0 bases; junction bases outside the gene matches: 2. The CDR3 is 15 amino acids. Germline assignment: CDR1 SNHLY and CDR2 FYNNEI. As processed by the authors: Reference gene primer amplification gave estimated nucleated cell counts. Clones were read by immunoSEQ multiplex PCR, and TCRdb kept only the in-frame ones, dropping some. That table supplies the V and J calls and clone size; D and trimming were determined from the DNA. The table records about 300,000 clones, 88% of them present only once.

The sequence derives from a woman aged 25 to 39 with COVID-19, enrolled during active disease. Source material: peripheral blood. The chain employs TRBV2 and TRBJ2-2; 9 nucleotides agree with TRBD2. In DNA, the CDR3 is TGTGCCAGCAGGATAGCGGGGGCGAACACCGGGGAGCTGTTTTTT. As protein: CASRIAGANTGELFF.